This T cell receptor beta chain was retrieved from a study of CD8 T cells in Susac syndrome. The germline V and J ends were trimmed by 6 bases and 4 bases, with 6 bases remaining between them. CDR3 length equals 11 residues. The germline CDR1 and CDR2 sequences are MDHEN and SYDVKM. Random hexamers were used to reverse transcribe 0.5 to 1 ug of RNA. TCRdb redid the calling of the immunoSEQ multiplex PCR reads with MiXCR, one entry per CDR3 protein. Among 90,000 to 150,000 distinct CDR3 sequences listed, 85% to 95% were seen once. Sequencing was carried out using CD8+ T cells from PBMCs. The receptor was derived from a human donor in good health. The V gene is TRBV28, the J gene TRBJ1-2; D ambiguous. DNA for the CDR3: TGTGCCAGCAGCACTTTCTATGGCTACACCTTC. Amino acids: CASSTFYGYTF.